This TCR beta chain came from a study of shared clonotypes between healthy human individuals. Clones were sequenced by immunoSEQ multiplex PCR, and TCRdb holds only the in-frame ones, with some missing. The table includes approximately 940,000 clones, about 80% detected once. CDR1 and CDR2 from the germline V gene are MDHEN and SYDVKM. This CDR3 is 14 amino acids long. The V end was cut by 4 bases, the J end by 2 bases, with 11 bases between. Sequenced input: memory CD4+ T cells sorted from blood. Subset noted: CD45RA-negative fraction. The chain is built from TRBV28 and TRBJ1-2, with D perhaps matching TRBD1 (6 bases). This clonotype was sampled from a young man in good health. CDR3 nucleotide sequence: TGTGCCAGCAGTTGGGGTACAGGGAACTATGGCTACACCTTC. Translation gives CASSWGTGNYGYTF.